This T cell receptor beta chain was found in a study of metastatic and nonmetastatic thyroid tumors. Study details: Where malignant and benign thyroid patients were concerned, repertoires were compared across blood and tumor or nodule tissue.

As originally analysed: To classify distant metastasis in papillary thyroid cancer, a model was built from CDR3 differences across clinicopathological groups. TCRdb re-called the PCR reads through MiXCR. TCRdb, not the original authors, processed these V and J calls. This sample has more than 40,000 clones, with more than 3% found just once. Thyroid surgery was performed in patients who had received no treatment beforehand. CDR1 is SGHDN, CDR2 FVKESK, per germline. V trimming: 0 bases; J trimming: 4 bases; junction bases outside the gene matches: 12. This CDR3 region has 19 residues. Overall study results and limits: In both blood and tumor samples, TCR beta diversity was reported significantly higher for malignant than benign nodules.

This clone was recorded many times. Its antigen is unknown. The receptor comes from a female donor with papillary thyroid cancer or a benign thyroid nodule (not recorded which). Some clones in this sample may be carry-over from other donors' samples. The sequencing input was blood. V is TRBV14 and J is TRBJ2-1, with 10 positions matching TRBD2. The CDR3: CASSQDGSGRALLYNEQFF. The CDR3 DNA is TGTGCCAGCAGCCAAGATGGGAGCGGGAGGGCTTTACTGTACAATGAGCAGTTCTTC.